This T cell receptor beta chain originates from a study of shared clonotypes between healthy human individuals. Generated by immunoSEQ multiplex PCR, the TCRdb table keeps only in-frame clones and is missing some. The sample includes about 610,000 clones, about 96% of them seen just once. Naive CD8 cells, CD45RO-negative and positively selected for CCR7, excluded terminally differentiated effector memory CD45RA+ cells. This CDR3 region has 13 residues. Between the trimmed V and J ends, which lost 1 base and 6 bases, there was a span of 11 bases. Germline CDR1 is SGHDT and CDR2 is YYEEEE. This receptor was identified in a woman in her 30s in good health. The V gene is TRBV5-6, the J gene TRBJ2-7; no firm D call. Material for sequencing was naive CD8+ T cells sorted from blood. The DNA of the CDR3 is TGTGCCAGCAGCTTGTTCCCTATCCCCGAGCAGTACTTC. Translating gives CASSLFPIPEQYF.